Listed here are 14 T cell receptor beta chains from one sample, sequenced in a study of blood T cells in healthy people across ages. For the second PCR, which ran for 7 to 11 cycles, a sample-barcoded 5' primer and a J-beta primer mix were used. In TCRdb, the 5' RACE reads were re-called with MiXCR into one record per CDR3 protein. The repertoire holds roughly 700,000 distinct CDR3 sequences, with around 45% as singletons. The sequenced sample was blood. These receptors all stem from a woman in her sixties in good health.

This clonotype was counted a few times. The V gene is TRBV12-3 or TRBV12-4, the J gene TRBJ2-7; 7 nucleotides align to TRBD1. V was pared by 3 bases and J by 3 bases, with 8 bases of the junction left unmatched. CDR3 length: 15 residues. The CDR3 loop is CASSFRTGVLYEQYF. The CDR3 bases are TGTGCCAGCAGTTTCCGAACAGGGGTTCTCTACGAGCAGTACTTC.

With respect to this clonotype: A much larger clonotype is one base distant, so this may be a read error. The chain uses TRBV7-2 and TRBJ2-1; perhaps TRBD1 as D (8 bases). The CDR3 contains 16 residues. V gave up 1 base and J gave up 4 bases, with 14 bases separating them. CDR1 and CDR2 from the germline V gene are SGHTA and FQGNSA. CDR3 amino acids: CASSLGAGQAYNEQFF. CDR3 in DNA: TGTGCCAGCAGCTTAGGAGCGGGACAGGCTTACAATGAGCAGTTCTTC.

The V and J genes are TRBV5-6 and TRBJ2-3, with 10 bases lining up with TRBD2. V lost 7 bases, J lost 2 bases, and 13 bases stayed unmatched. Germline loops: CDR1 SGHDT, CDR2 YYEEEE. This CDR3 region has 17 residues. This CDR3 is CASGSLLAGDLTDTQYF. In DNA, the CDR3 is TGTGCCAGCGGCAGCTTGCTAGCGGGAGACCTCACAGATACGCAGTATTTT.

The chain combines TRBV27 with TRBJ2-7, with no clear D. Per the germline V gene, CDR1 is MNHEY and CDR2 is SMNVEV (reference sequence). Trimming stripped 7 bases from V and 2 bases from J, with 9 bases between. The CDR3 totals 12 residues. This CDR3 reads CASIDFPYEQYF. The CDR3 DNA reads TGTGCCAGCATTGATTTCCCCTACGAGCAGTACTTC.

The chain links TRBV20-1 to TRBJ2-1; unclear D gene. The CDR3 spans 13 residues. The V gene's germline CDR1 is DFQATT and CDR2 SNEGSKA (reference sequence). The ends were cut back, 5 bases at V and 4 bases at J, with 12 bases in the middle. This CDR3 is CSAPGRTYNEQFF. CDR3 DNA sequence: TGCAGTGCTCCCGGACGTACTTACAATGAGCAGTTCTTC.

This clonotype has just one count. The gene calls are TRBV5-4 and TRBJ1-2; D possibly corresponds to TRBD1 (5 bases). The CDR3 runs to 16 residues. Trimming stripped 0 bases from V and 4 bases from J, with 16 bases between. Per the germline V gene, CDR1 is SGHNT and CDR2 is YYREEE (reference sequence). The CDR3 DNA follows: TGTGCCAGCAGCTTGGGTTCGAGTGGGGCCCCCTATGGCTACACCTTC. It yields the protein CASSLGSSGAPYGYTF.

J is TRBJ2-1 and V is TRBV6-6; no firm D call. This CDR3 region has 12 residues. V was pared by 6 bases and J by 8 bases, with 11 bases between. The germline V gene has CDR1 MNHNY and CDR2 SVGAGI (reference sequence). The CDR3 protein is CASSPTRHEQFF. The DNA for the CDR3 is TGTGCCAGCAGCCCAACTCGCCATGAGCAGTTCTTC.

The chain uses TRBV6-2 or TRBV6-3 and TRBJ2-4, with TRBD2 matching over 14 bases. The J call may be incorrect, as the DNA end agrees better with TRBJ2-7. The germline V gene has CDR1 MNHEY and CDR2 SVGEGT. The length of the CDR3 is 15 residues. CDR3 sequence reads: CASSDPGLAGVEQYF. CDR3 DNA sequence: TGTGCCAGCAGTGACCCGGGACTAGCGGGAGTCGAGCAGTACTTC.

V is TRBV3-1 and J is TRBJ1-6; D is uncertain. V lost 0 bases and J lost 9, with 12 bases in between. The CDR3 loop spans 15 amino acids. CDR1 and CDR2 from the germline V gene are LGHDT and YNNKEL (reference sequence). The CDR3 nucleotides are TGTGCCAGCAGCCAAGAGTTGGCAGTGGGTTCACCCCTCCACTTT. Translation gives CASSQELAVGSPLHF.

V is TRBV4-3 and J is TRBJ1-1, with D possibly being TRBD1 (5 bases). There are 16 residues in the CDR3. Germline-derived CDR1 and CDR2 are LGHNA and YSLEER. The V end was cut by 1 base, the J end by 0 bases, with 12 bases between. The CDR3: CASSQVRGTMNTEAFF. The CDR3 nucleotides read TGCGCCAGCAGCCAAGTTAGGGGAACCATGAACACTGAAGCTTTCTTT.

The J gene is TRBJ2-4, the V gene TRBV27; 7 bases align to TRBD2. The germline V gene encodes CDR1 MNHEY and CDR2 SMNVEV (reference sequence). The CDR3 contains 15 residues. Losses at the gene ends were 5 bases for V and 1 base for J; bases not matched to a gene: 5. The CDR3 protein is CASSAASGAKNIQYF. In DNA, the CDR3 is TGTGCCAGCAGTGCAGCTAGCGGCGCCAAAAACATTCAGTACTTC.

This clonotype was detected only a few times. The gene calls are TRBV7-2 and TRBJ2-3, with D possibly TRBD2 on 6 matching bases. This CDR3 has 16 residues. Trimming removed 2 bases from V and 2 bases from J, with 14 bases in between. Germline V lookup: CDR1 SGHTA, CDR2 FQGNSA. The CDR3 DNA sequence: TGTGCCAGCAGCTTACGGGGGAATAGGCCCACAGATACGCAGTATTTT. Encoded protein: CASSLRGNRPTDTQYF.

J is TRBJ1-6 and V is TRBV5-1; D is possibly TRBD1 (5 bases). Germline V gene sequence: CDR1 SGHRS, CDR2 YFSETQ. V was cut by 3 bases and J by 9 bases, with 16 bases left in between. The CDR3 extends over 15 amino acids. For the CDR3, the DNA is TGCGCCAGCAGCTCCGACGGGGGGATCGGTTCACCCCTCCACTTT. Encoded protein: CASSSDGGIGSPLHF.

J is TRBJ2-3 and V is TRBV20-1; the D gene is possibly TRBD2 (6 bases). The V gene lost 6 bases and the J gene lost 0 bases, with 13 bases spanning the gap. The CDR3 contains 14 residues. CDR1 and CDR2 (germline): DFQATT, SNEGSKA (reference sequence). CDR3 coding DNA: TGCAGTGCCCAGCTCGGGACTAGCACAGATACGCAGTATTTT. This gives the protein CSAQLGTSTDTQYF.